This T cell receptor beta chain was recovered during a study of patients and donors after allogeneic stem cell transplantation. The CDR3 runs 12 residues. The germline V and J ends were trimmed by 5 bases and 0 bases, with 5 bases remaining between them. Germline V gene lookup returns CDR1 SGHRS and CDR2 YFSETQ. One entry per CDR3 protein results from TCRdb running MiXCR on the RT-PCR reads. The repertoire holds hundreds of thousands of distinct CDR3 sequences, with 16% as singletons. This clonotype was detected only a few times. The genes are TRBV5-1 and TRBJ1-1; D remains ambiguous. Sequencing was carried out using blood, either unsorted or a sorted T cell fraction (not recorded which). The source of this sequence is a human donor who was either an allogeneic HSCT recipient or a stem cell or donor lymphocyte infusion donor (not recorded which). It is not recorded whose cells these are; they may come from a transplant donor. The CDR3 region is CASRAVNTEAFF. CDR3 bases: TGCGCCAGCAGGGCTGTGAACACTGAAGCTTTCTTT.